Each of the 21 T cell receptor beta chains below was sequenced from the same sample in a study of shared clonotypes between healthy human individuals. The table came from immunoSEQ multiplex PCR; TCRdb's copy has only in-frame clones and leaves some out. The table lists roughly 2,000,000 clones, around 96% of them singletons. Naive CD8 cells, CD45RO-negative and positively selected for CCR7, excluded terminally differentiated effector memory CD45RA+ cells. The specimen was naive CD8+ T cells sorted from blood. Receptors originate from a young man in good health.

The chain links TRBV11-2 to TRBJ1-2; D call uncertain. Germline V gene data show CDR1 as SGHAT and CDR2 as FQNNGV. V lost 4 bases, J lost 2 bases, and 11 bases lay in between. The CDR3 spans 14 residues. In DNA, the CDR3 is TGTGCCAGCAGCTCTTATGACACCAACTATGGCTACACCTTC. This translates into CASSSYDTNYGYTF.

The V call is TRBV4-3, the J call TRBJ2-1, with D tentatively TRBD2 (5 bases). Trimming took 3 bases from V and 7 from J, leaving 13 bases between them. CDR1 and CDR2 (germline): LGHNA, YSLEER. The CDR3 contains 14 residues. The DNA for the CDR3 is TGCGCCAGCAGCCAGGGAGTGGTAGTAAATGAGCAGTTCTTC. Its translation is CASSQGVVVNEQFF.

The rearrangement joins TRBV27 to TRBJ2-1; possibly TRBD1 for D (5 bases). CDR3 length: 14 residues. Germline assignment: CDR1 MNHEY and CDR2 SMNVEV (reference sequence). V lost 0 bases and J lost 7, with 10 bases in between. The DNA of the CDR3 is TGTGCCAGCAGTTTATCGGGGCCCCTGAATGAGCAGTTCTTC. Protein sequence: CASSLSGPLNEQFF.

The V and J genes are TRBV6-1 and TRBJ1-2; D is uncertain. CDR3 length equals 10 residues. The V and J ends lost 8 bases and 3 bases respectively, with 4 bases between them. Germline V gene data show CDR1 as MNHNS and CDR2 as SASEGT. The CDR3 sequence is CASDHYGYTF. The CDR3 nucleotides read TGTGCCAGCGATCACTATGGCTACACCTTC.

V and J are TRBV27 and TRBJ2-7; D might be TRBD1 or TRBD2, each matching 5 bases. Germline-derived CDR1 and CDR2 are MNHEY and SMNVEV (reference sequence). V shed 8 bases and J shed 4 bases, with 21 bases lying between them. The CDR3 sequence is 15 residues long. CDR3 sequence reads: CASGVGIQGQYEQYF. In nucleotides, the CDR3 is TGTGCCAGCGGAGTCGGGATTCAGGGCCAGTACGAGCAGTACTTC.

The V gene is TRBV7-8, the J gene TRBJ2-4; 12 nucleotides match TRBD2. Losses at the gene ends were 5 bases for V and 2 bases for J; bases not matched to a gene: 4. Germline V lookup: CDR1 SGHVS, CDR2 FQNEAQ. CDR3 size: 16 residues. The CDR3 loop reads CASSPGLAGPKNIQYF. Here the CDR3 DNA reads TGTGCCAGCAGCCCAGGACTAGCGGGACCCAAAAACATTCAGTACTTC.

CDR3 nucleotide sequence: TGTGCCAGCAGTTACTCTTTTCTAGGCGAAGGGGAGACCCAGTACTTC. This codes for CASSYSFLGEGETQYF. The genes are TRBV6-5 and TRBJ2-5; D gene ambiguous. This CDR3 comprises 16 residues. V dropped 0 bases and J dropped 5 bases, with 16 bases sitting between them. The germline V gene has CDR1 MNHEY and CDR2 SVGAGI.

The CDR3 loop is CASSLRGQTQYF. The CDR3 coding sequence is TGTGCCAGCAGTTTACGGGGGCAAACGCAGTATTTT. The V and J genes are TRBV28 and TRBJ2-3; D tentatively reads TRBD1 or TRBD2 (6 bases each). The CDR3 runs 12 residues. The V and J ends lost 2 bases and 9 bases respectively, with 9 bases between them. Per the germline V gene, CDR1 is MDHEN and CDR2 is SYDVKM.

The rearrangement links TRBV7-6 to TRBJ2-1; 7 positions agree with TRBD1. Germline lookup yields CDR1 SGHVS and CDR2 FNYEAQ. This CDR3 spans 14 amino acids. V trimming: 1 base; J trimming: 5 bases; junction bases outside the gene matches: 2. This chain's CDR3 is CASSLGTGHNEQFF. In nucleotides, the CDR3 is TGTGCCAGCAGCTTAGGGACAGGACACAATGAGCAGTTCTTC.

The chain uses TRBV19 and TRBJ2-7; either TRBD1 or TRBD2 may fit D (5 bases each). Looked up from germline, CDR1 is LNHDA and CDR2 is SQIVND (reference sequence). This CDR3 has 15 amino acids. V shed 5 bases and J shed 3 bases, with 17 bases lying between them. In DNA form, the CDR3 reads TGTGCCAGTAGTCCTAGCCGGGACCACCTCTACGAGCAGTACTTC. Protein product: CASSPSRDHLYEQYF.

The chain is built from TRBV19 and TRBJ1-5, with D tentatively TRBD1 (6 bases). The germline gives CDR1 LNHDA, CDR2 SQIVND (reference sequence). The length of the CDR3 is 15 residues. Trimming took off 0 bases at V and 5 bases at J, with 11 bases between the two ends. Written as DNA, the CDR3 is TGTGCCAGTAGTATAGAGCAGGGGAGTCATCAGCCCCAGCATTTT. This gives the protein CASSIEQGSHQPQHF.

The chain combines TRBV5-1 with TRBJ1-2; D perhaps matches TRBD1 (5 bases). In germline, CDR1 is SGHRS, CDR2 YFSETQ. CDR3 length: 13 amino acids. Trimming stripped 2 bases from V and 7 bases from J, with 12 bases between. The CDR3 spells CASSLRQGGGYTF. CDR3 nucleotide sequence: TGCGCCAGCAGCTTACGCCAGGGTGGTGGCTACACCTTC.

This chain uses TRBV7-9 with TRBJ2-5, with 7 positions matching TRBD1. CDR1 and CDR2 from the germline V gene are SEHNR and FQNEAQ (reference sequence). The CDR3 covers 17 residues. V trimming: 1 base; J trimming: 4 bases; junction bases outside the gene matches: 12. The CDR3 region has the DNA TGTGCCAGCAGCTTAGTCACCGGGACAGCCTGGGGAGAGACCCAGTACTTC. This codes for CASSLVTGTAWGETQYF.

The chain links TRBV4-1 to TRBJ1-1; D might be TRBD1 (6 bases). This CDR3 has 16 amino acids. V dropped 5 bases and J dropped 1 base, with 17 bases sitting between them. Per germline, CDR1 MGHRA and CDR2 YSYEKL. The CDR3 spells CASSGNTGLENTEAFF. In DNA form, the CDR3 reads TGCGCCAGCAGCGGTAACACAGGGTTGGAGAACACTGAAGCTTTCTTT.

The chain carries TRBV4-1 and TRBJ1-1; no reliable D call. The germline V gene encodes CDR1 MGHRA and CDR2 YSYEKL. Trimming stripped 0 bases from V and 4 bases from J, with 21 bases between. CDR3 size: 18 residues. The CDR3 nucleotides read TGCGCCAGCAGCCAAGATCGGGCCGGGTACGGGTGGAGCACTGAAGCTTTCTTT. Protein: CASSQDRAGYGWSTEAFF.

Concerning this clone: Compared with germline, one end of the junction differs, possibly owing to a read error. The rearrangement links TRBV30 to TRBJ2-2, with TRBD1 matching over 9 bases. Germline lookup yields CDR1 GTSNPN and CDR2 SVGIG (reference sequence). This CDR3 comprises 16 residues. CDR3 protein: CAWYGRDRANTGGLFF. The DNA of the CDR3 is TGTGCCTGGTATGGCCGGGACAGGGCTAACACCGGGGGGCTGTTTTTT.

The chain is built from TRBV13 and TRBJ1-2, with unresolved D. Germline V gene sequence: CDR1 PRHDT, CDR2 FYEKMQ (reference sequence). V lost 0 bases to trimming and J lost 9 bases, with 8 bases between them. This CDR3 has 12 amino acids. For the CDR3, the DNA is TGTGCCAGCAGCTTAGGACAGACGAGCTACACCTTC. This codes for CASSLGQTSYTF.

This clone was counted a single time. This chain uses TRBV7-6 with TRBJ2-2, with D unclear. The CDR3 totals 15 residues. With 6 bases removed from V and 5 bases from J, the gap between germline ends came to 16 bases. CDR1 is SGHVS and CDR2 is FNYEAQ in the germline V gene. The CDR3: CASSQGTELTGELFF. In DNA, the CDR3 is TGTGCCAGCAGTCAAGGCACAGAACTGACCGGGGAGCTGTTTTTT.

For this clone: Additional DNA sequences in this sample encode the identical CDR3. The V gene is TRBV19, the J gene TRBJ2-2; D is undetermined. The ends were cut back, 2 bases at V and 5 bases at J, with 6 bases in the middle. The CDR3 has 13 residues. Germline-derived CDR1 and CDR2 are LNHDA and SQIVND (reference sequence). CDR3 DNA: TGTGCCAGTAGTATACTGGGGACCGGGGAGCTGTTTTTT. Translating it yields CASSILGTGELFF.

This chain connects TRBV4-2 to TRBJ2-7, with 11 bases lining up with TRBD2. The CDR3 sequence is 15 residues long. Germline CDR1 and CDR2: LGHNA and YNFKEQ. V was clipped by 1 base and J by 6 bases; unmatched bases: 5. CDR3 protein: CASSQVTGTSGEQYF. In nucleotides, the CDR3 is TGTGCCAGCAGCCAAGTTACCGGGACTAGCGGCGAGCAGTACTTC.

The chain couples TRBV28 to TRBJ2-1; D gene ambiguous. V dropped 2 bases and J dropped 5 bases, with 7 bases sitting between them. The CDR3 length is 13 residues. CDR1 and CDR2 from the germline V gene are MDHEN and SYDVKM. CDR3 in DNA: TGTGCCAGCAGTTTAGGGCAGAACAATGAGCAGTTCTTC. Translation: CASSLGQNNEQFF.